This T cell receptor (beta chain) was sequenced during a study of T-cell reconstitution after alpha-beta-depleted transplantation in children. V trimming: 4 bases; J trimming: 4 bases; junction bases outside the gene matches: 6. This CDR3 has 14 amino acids. Germline V gene lookup returns CDR1 DFQATT and CDR2 SNEGSKA (reference sequence). Preparation of the TCRbeta library involved a method that used unique molecular identifiers. TCRdb independently ran MiXCR on the PCR reads; one entry per CDR3 protein. The profile shows about 200,000 distinct CDR3 sequences, around 7.7% of them singletons. Points from the study as a whole: Surviving recipient T cells and thymic progenitors produced the high day-60 TCRbeta diversity seen in some patients.

This clonotype was counted many times. The antigen is undetermined. Sample: PBMCs, mostly from graft donor cells, taken 360 days after TCRalphabeta/CD19-depleted stem cell transplant. V usage is TRBV20-1 and J usage is TRBJ1-1; TRBD1 aligns across 10 bases. This receptor was obtained from a male patient aged 2-15 years who had a stem cell transplant for acute myeloid leukemia, so the T cells may come from the graft donor. Here the CDR3 reads CSANPRDRGTEAFF. In DNA, the CDR3 is TGCAGTGCTAACCCGAGGGACAGGGGCACTGAAGCTTTCTTT.